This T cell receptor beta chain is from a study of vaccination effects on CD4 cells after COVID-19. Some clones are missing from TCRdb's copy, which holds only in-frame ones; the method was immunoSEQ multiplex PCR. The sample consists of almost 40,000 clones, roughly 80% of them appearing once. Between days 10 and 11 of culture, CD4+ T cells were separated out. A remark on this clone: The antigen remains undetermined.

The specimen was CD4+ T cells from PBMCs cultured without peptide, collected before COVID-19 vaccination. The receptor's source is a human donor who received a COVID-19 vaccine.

CDR3 nucleotide sequence: TGTGCCAGCGGGATTTTCGGGCCCGGCGGCTACACCTTC. Amino acids: CASGIFGPGGYTF. The chain combines TRBV28 with TRBJ1-2, with D unclear. The CDR3 spans 13 residues. V was trimmed by 8 bases and J by 8 bases, leaving 18 bases between them. The V gene's germline CDR1 is MDHEN and CDR2 SYDVKM.